This T cell receptor (beta chain) is drawn from a study of blood T cell repertoires in COVID-19. As processed by the authors: Amplification with reference gene primers provided the estimates of nucleated cell counts. Sequenced by immunoSEQ multiplex PCR; TCRdb stores in-frame clones only, minus some. The V and J calls and clone size are taken from that table; D and trimming were inferred from the DNA. The sample records about 430,000 clones, roughly nine tenths being singletons. The study assigned cohorts using participant-reported clinical history. The recovered donors of Cohort 3 showed two negative PCRs, clearance, or symptom resolution. The source material was PBMCs or T cells enriched from blood (not recorded which). This clonotype originated in a man younger than 40 who had recovered from COVID-19.

The CDR3 DNA follows: TGCGCCAGCAGCTTGGAGGGTAGCGGGATAGTTGAGACCCAGTACTTC. This encodes CASSLEGSGIVETQYF. The chain uses TRBV5-1 and TRBJ2-5; TRBD2 aligns across 8 bases. CDR3 length: 16 residues. Germline values: CDR1 SGHRS, CDR2 YFSETQ. After removal of 0 bases from V and 5 bases from J, the junction contained 9 bases not matched to a gene.